One sample yielded the 8 T cell receptor beta chains listed below, sequenced in a study of blood T cell repertoires in COVID-19. Libraries were prepared by immunoSEQ multiplex PCR; TCRdb keeps only in-frame clonotypes and omits some of them. The sample shows about 190,000 clones, around nine tenths of them seen only once. Sequencing used peripheral blood. The receptors were sampled from a human donor in a cohort sampled during active COVID-19.

This clone appeared a single time. The gene calls are TRBV2 and TRBJ1-1; no firm D call. Trimming took off 4 bases at V and 8 bases at J, with 11 bases between the two ends. Looked up from germline, CDR1 is SNHLY and CDR2 is FYNNEI. This CDR3 has 12 residues. The CDR3 loop is CASSVVRVEAFF. CDR3 sequence (DNA): TGTGCCAGCAGTGTTGTACGGGTCGAAGCTTTCTTT.

The rearrangement links TRBV7-9 to TRBJ1-3; a possible D gene is TRBD1 (5 bases). The ends were cut back, 5 bases at V and 8 bases at J, with 19 bases in the middle. From germline, CDR1 is SEHNR and CDR2 FQNEAQ (reference sequence). The CDR3 extends over 15 amino acids. The CDR3 DNA follows: TGTGCCAGCAGCCCCACAGGCGGTCCTAGGGACACCATATATTTT. Translating gives CASSPTGGPRDTIYF.

The chain has TRBV18 and TRBJ2-7; 9 bases line up with TRBD2. Germline V lookup: CDR1 KGHSH, CDR2 LQKENI. V shed 1 base and J 6 bases; nucleotides not matched to a gene: 4. The CDR3 is made up of 14 amino acids. The CDR3 reads CASSPLREGLEQYF. The CDR3 nucleotides are TGTGCCAGCTCACCACTGCGGGAGGGACTCGAGCAGTACTTC.

The J gene is TRBJ1-1, the V gene TRBV4-3, with 7 nucleotides matching TRBD1. The junction had 7 bases not matched to a gene; V was cut back by 0 bases and J by 6 bases. The CDR3 totals 15 residues. Germline V gene lookup returns CDR1 LGHNA and CDR2 YSLEER. The CDR3 here is CASSQDAQGKSEAFF. The CDR3 coding sequence is TGCGCCAGCAGCCAAGACGCACAGGGGAAATCTGAAGCTTTCTTT.

V usage is TRBV27 and J usage is TRBJ2-1; 8 nucleotides agree with TRBD1. This CDR3 has 15 residues. Per the germline V gene, CDR1 is MNHEY and CDR2 is SMNVEV (reference sequence). With 2 bases clipped from V and 9 bases from J, the junction kept 9 bases outside the gene matches. CDR3 sequence: CASSLQGTGGGEQFF. The DNA of the CDR3 is TGTGCCAGCAGTTTACAAGGAACAGGGGGTGGTGAGCAGTTCTTC.

This chain uses TRBV5-6 with TRBJ2-2; 11 bases fit TRBD2. The V gene's germline CDR1 is SGHDT and CDR2 YYEEEE. The junction had 6 bases not matched to a gene; V was cut back by 1 base and J by 4 bases. The CDR3 is 17 residues long. In nucleotides, the CDR3 is TGTGCCAGCAGCTTGTTGCTAGCGGGAGGAGGCACCGGGGAGCTGTTTTTT. Translation gives CASSLLLAGGGTGELFF.

The rearrangement uses TRBV27 and TRBJ2-2; 8 bases agree with TRBD2. Germline V gene lookup returns CDR1 MNHEY and CDR2 SMNVEV (reference sequence). The V segment lost 4 bases and the J segment 7 bases; nucleotides outside the gene matches: 8. CDR3 size: 15 residues. In nucleotides, the CDR3 is TGTGCCAGCAGTTACCAGCGGGAGAGAGTCGGGGAGCTGTTTTTT. This codes for CASSYQRERVGELFF.

The chain couples TRBV3-1 (or the pseudogene TRBV3-2) to TRBJ2-5; 9 positions agree with TRBD2. The CDR3 is 14 residues long. Germline V gives CDR1 LGHDT, CDR2 YNNKEL (reference sequence). V lost 3 bases, J lost 1 base, and 0 bases stayed unmatched. The CDR3 region is CASSQRGGQETQYF. The CDR3 DNA reads TGTGCCAGCAGCCAGCGGGGGGGCCAAGAGACCCAGTACTTC.